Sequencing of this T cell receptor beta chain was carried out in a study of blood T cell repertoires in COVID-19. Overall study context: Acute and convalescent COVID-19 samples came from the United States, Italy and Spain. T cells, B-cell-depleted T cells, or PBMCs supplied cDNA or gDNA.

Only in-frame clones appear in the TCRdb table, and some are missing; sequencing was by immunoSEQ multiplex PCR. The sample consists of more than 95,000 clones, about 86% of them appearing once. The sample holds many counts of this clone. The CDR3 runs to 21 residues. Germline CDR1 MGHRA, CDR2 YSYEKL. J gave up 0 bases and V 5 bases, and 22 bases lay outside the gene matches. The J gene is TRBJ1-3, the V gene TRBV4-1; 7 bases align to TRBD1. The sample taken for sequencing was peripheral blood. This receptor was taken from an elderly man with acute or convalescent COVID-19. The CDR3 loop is CASSSNVQLTGPWGSGNTIYF. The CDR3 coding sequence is TGCGCCAGCAGCTCGAATGTACAGCTGACAGGGCCCTGGGGCTCTGGAAACACCATATATTTT.